What follows is one TCR beta chain and its context. What it binds is not known. Germline V gives CDR1 LNHDA, CDR2 SQIVND (reference sequence). CDR3 size: 16 residues. The junction had 3 bases not matched to a gene; V was cut back by 0 bases and J by 0 bases. This sample was taken from a study of cytomegalovirus exposure and HLA in healthy donors. Study-wide context: As released early, the data held 80 million to 90 million unique TCRs from HLA-typed donors.

Study-wide findings and caveats: Researchers reported that a few CMV-associated chains were confirmed in vitro as CMV antigen-specific.

The PCR had 60 Vbeta and 13 Jbeta primers. Only in-frame clones appear in the TCRdb table, and some are missing; sequencing was by immunoSEQ multiplex PCR. Among 140,000 to 150,000 clones listed, around 80% were seen once. The receptor's source is a female donor in good health and CMV-seronegative. Sequenced: PBMCs. The chain links TRBV19 to TRBJ1-2, with 8 bases fitting TRBD1. Here the CDR3 DNA reads TGTGCCAGTAGTATAGACCACAGGGGGTCTAACTATGGCTACACCTTC. Encoded protein: CASSIDHRGSNYGYTF.